These 28 T cell receptor beta chains share one sample of origin, sequenced in a study of T cell responses to AZD1222 COVID-19 vaccine. Some clones are missing from TCRdb's copy, which holds only in-frame ones; the method was immunoSEQ multiplex PCR. This sample has approximately 100,000 clones, with about 89% found just once. The sample consisted of peripheral blood, taken on day 0 of AZD1222 vaccination. Source of these receptors: an adult in good health.

The genes are TRBV7-2 and TRBJ1-2; D is unresolved. The length of the CDR3 is 13 residues. Germline loops: CDR1 SGHTA, CDR2 FQGNSA. Trimming took off 6 bases at V and 8 bases at J, with 16 bases between the two ends. CDR3 sequence reads: CASSPLTPLGYTF. In nucleotides, the CDR3 is TGTGCCAGCAGTCCACTCACCCCCTTGGGCTACACCTTC.

The V and J genes are TRBV6-2 or TRBV6-3 and TRBJ1-5; no definite D call. The CDR3 is 13 amino acids. In germline, CDR1 is MNHEY, CDR2 SVGEGT. Trimming took 5 bases from V and 6 from J, leaving 11 bases between them. The CDR3 sequence: CASSNRESQPQHF. CDR3 in DNA: TGTGCCAGCAGTAACAGAGAAAGTCAGCCCCAGCATTTT.

CDR3 protein: CAISENRDFYGYTF. In DNA, the CDR3 is TGTGCCATCAGTGAGAACCGGGACTTCTATGGCTACACCTTC. The rearrangement links TRBV10-3 to TRBJ1-2, with D possibly being TRBD1 (5 bases). The CDR3 loop spans 14 amino acids. Between the trimmed V and J ends, which lost 2 bases and 4 bases, there was a span of 11 bases. Looked up from germline, CDR1 is ENHRY and CDR2 is SYGVKD.

On this clone: No DNA is shown, since the ends of the CDR3 on it are uncertain; the CDR3 is the one TCRdb lists. V usage is TRBV6-5 and J usage is TRBJ2-1; TRBD2 was called by the table and not checked on the DNA. The CDR3 adds up to 14 amino acids, both ends counted. Germline V gene lookup returns CDR1 MNHEY and CDR2 SVGAGI. This CDR3 is CASSYGTSNEQFFF.

The chain is built from TRBV15 and TRBJ1-2; D unclear. Germline V gene lookup returns CDR1 LNHNV and CDR2 YYDKDF (reference sequence). CDR3 length equals 13 residues. V was shortened by 0 bases and J by 7 bases, with 9 bases between the two germline ends. This CDR3 reads CATSRDLRSGYTF. In DNA form, the CDR3 reads TGTGCCACCAGCAGAGATCTTCGAAGTGGCTACACCTTC.

This chain connects TRBV18 to TRBJ1-6; the match to TRBD1 covers 7 bases. Germline V gene lookup returns CDR1 KGHSH and CDR2 LQKENI. V lost 4 bases to trimming and J lost 8 bases; unmatched junction nucleotides: 8. The length of the CDR3 is 15 residues. The CDR3 DNA reads as TGTGCCAGCTCACTTCCGGGACAGCAGGATTCACCCCTCCACTTT. Protein product: CASSLPGQQDSPLHF.

The chain couples TRBV6-5 to TRBJ1-1; possibly TRBD1 for D (5 bases). Germline V gene data show CDR1 as MNHEY and CDR2 as SVGAGI. The CDR3 loop spans 14 amino acids. Trimming shortened V by 6 bases and J by 1 base, and 12 bases separated the two germline ends. The CDR3 sequence: CASRSGPANTEAFF. Written as DNA, the CDR3 is TGTGCCAGCAGATCGGGACCGGCGAACACTGAAGCTTTCTTT.

The V call is TRBV29-1, the J call TRBJ2-2; D unresolved. This CDR3 comprises 15 residues. The germline V gene has CDR1 SQVTM and CDR2 ANQGSEA. The germline V and J ends were trimmed by 0 bases and 3 bases, with 11 bases remaining between them. The CDR3 sequence is CSVEDPETYTGELFF. The CDR3 bases are TGCAGCGTTGAAGATCCGGAGACATACACCGGGGAGCTGTTTTTT.

The chain carries TRBV7-9 and TRBJ1-2; D possibly corresponds to TRBD1 (5 bases). V gave up 10 bases and J gave up 2 bases, with 26 bases separating them. The germline V gene has CDR1 SEHNR and CDR2 FQNEAQ (reference sequence). This CDR3 contains 17 residues. This chain's CDR3 is CANPRGADGIWNYGYTF. The CDR3 DNA is TGTGCCAACCCCCGCGGGGCTGACGGGATATGGAACTATGGCTACACCTTC.

V and J are TRBV19 and TRBJ1-5, with 9 bases aligning to TRBD1. V trimming: 6 bases; J trimming: 2 bases; junction bases outside the gene matches: 5. There are 15 residues in the CDR3. Germline V gene data show CDR1 as LNHDA and CDR2 as SQIVND (reference sequence). The CDR3 bases are TGTGCCAGTAGGAGGGGACAGGGCGGCAATCAGCCCCAGCATTTT. Translating it yields CASRRGQGGNQPQHF.

This sequence joins TRBV6-4 and TRBJ2-3, with TRBD2 matching 10 bases. With V trimmed by 0 bases and J by 4 bases, 1 base remained unmatched. Germline V lookup: CDR1 MRHNA, CDR2 SNTAGT. The CDR3 sequence is 15 residues long. This CDR3 is CASSDSAGGPDTQYF. Written as DNA, the CDR3 is TGTGCCAGCAGTGACTCAGCGGGGGGGCCAGATACGCAGTATTTT.

CDR3 DNA: TGTGCCAGCAGCCTTTACACTGAAGCTTTCTTT. Its translation is CASSLYTEAFF. The chain recombines TRBV3-1 (or the pseudogene TRBV3-2) with TRBJ1-1; D gene uncertain. Per the germline V gene, CDR1 is LGHDT and CDR2 is YNNKEL (reference sequence). Trimming took 4 bases from V and 3 from J, leaving 3 bases between them. The CDR3 runs to 11 residues.

This sequence joins TRBV28 and TRBJ1-2; TRBD1 matches 7 bases. CDR3 length: 14 amino acids. Trimming cost V 3 bases and J 7 bases; bases outside gene matches: 8. Germline V lookup: CDR1 MDHEN, CDR2 SYDVKM. CDR3 protein: CASSFRGIAGGYTF. CDR3 bases: TGTGCCAGCAGTTTCAGGGGGATCGCTGGTGGCTACACCTTC.

This rearrangement joins TRBV6-5 to TRBJ1-1; perhaps TRBD1 as D (6 bases). The CDR3 contains 15 residues. V lost 4 bases and J lost 1, with 13 bases in between. Germline V gives CDR1 MNHEY, CDR2 SVGAGI. The CDR3 sequence is CASSLGARGNTEAFF. Written as DNA, the CDR3 is TGTGCCAGCAGTTTGGGGGCCCGGGGGAACACTGAAGCTTTCTTT.

The chain employs TRBV3-1 (or the pseudogene TRBV3-2) and TRBJ2-7, with no clear D. Per germline, CDR1 LGHDT and CDR2 YNNKEL (reference sequence). CDR3 size: 14 residues. Trimming pared 4 bases from V and 3 bases from J, leaving 13 bases between. Here the CDR3 reads CASSLDGEFYEQYF. The CDR3 nucleotides read TGTGCCAGCAGCCTCGACGGCGAATTCTACGAGCAGTACTTC.

This rearrangement joins TRBV3-1 (or the pseudogene TRBV3-2) to TRBJ1-2; possible D gene TRBD1, 5 bases. Trimming took 5 bases from V and 8 from J, leaving 9 bases between them. In germline, CDR1 is LGHDT, CDR2 YNNKEL (reference sequence). The CDR3 totals 11 residues. The DNA for the CDR3 is TGTGCCAGCAGCGACAGATACGGCTACACCTTC. Translating gives CASSDRYGYTF.

The V and J genes are TRBV6-5 and TRBJ1-1; D possibly corresponds to TRBD1 (5 bases). The CDR3 spans 15 residues. The V gene lost 5 bases and the J gene lost 3 bases, with 16 bases spanning the gap. Germline V CDR1 and CDR2: MNHEY, SVGAGI. The CDR3 protein is CASSRRWQGDTEAFF. The CDR3 DNA sequence: TGTGCCAGCAGTCGCCGGTGGCAGGGAGACACTGAAGCTTTCTTT.

This clone was counted once. The rearrangement joins TRBV19 to TRBJ1-5, with D unclear. Germline loops: CDR1 LNHDA, CDR2 SQIVND (reference sequence). This CDR3 is built from 15 residues. V dropped 4 bases and J dropped 2 bases, with 12 bases sitting between them. The CDR3 spells CASSRGRIGNQPQHF. The CDR3 bases are TGTGCCAGTAGTAGGGGAAGGATTGGCAATCAGCCCCAGCATTTT.

A note on this clone: The limits of the CDR3 on the DNA are not certain, so only TCRdb's listed CDR3 is given. CDR3 amino acids: CASGTFGASEQYF. The gene calls are TRBV4-3 and TRBJ2-7; TRBD2 is the table's D call, not checked against the DNA. The CDR3 adds up to 13 amino acids, both ends counted. CDR1 is LGHNA and CDR2 is YSLEER in the germline V gene.

This sequence joins TRBV6-5 and TRBJ1-1, with no clear D. The CDR3 is 12 amino acids. From germline, CDR1 is MNHEY and CDR2 SVGAGI. The V end lost 6 bases, the J end lost 5 bases, and 10 bases lay between the germline ends. CDR3 in amino acids: CASRTRETEAFF. As DNA, the CDR3 is TGTGCCAGCAGGACTCGGGAAACTGAAGCTTTCTTT.

This clone was observed at least ten times. The CDR3 DNA sequence: TGTGCCAGCAGTGGTTTCGACAGCTCCTATAATTCACCCCTCCACTTT. It codes for CASSGFDSSYNSPLHF. The chain combines TRBV6-1 with TRBJ1-6, with D perhaps matching TRBD1 (5 bases). V lost 4 bases and J lost 0, with 10 bases in between. This CDR3 has 16 residues. The germline gives CDR1 MNHNS, CDR2 SASEGT.

Here the CDR3 reads CASSQDLRGETQYF. The CDR3 DNA is TGTGCCAGCAGCCAAGATCTTCGGGGAGAGACCCAGTACTTC. The chain employs TRBV3-1 (or the pseudogene TRBV3-2) and TRBJ2-5, with a possible D match to TRBD2 (5 bases). CDR1 LGHDT and CDR2 YNNKEL come from the germline V gene (reference sequence). Trimming removed 0 bases from V and 4 bases from J, with 9 bases in between. The CDR3 spans 14 residues.

This clone was detected only once. This rearrangement joins TRBV5-4 to TRBJ2-5; 15 nucleotides align to TRBD2. With V trimmed by 4 bases and J by 1 base, 5 bases remained unmatched. CDR3 size: 17 residues. Germline assignment: CDR1 SGHNT and CDR2 YYREEE (reference sequence). CDR3 DNA: TGTGCCAGCAGCGTCGGACTAGCGGGGGGGCGCCAAGAGACCCAGTACTTC. Protein sequence: CASSVGLAGGRQETQYF.

J is TRBJ1-2 and V is TRBV15, with a weak D call TRBD1 (5 bases). The CDR3 covers 14 residues. Germline CDR1 LNHNV, CDR2 YYDKDF (reference sequence). V dropped 1 base and J dropped 8 bases, with 14 bases sitting between them. CDR3 bases: TGTGCCACCAGCAGAGGTGGGCAGGGTCTAGGCTACACCTTC. Its translation: CATSRGGQGLGYTF.

Comments on this clone: The junction departs from germline at one end; a sequencing error may be responsible. The J gene is TRBJ2-3, the V gene TRBV27; no clear D gene. Germline V gene lookup returns CDR1 MNHEY and CDR2 SMNVEV (reference sequence). This CDR3 is 13 amino acids long. The CDR3 region is CASSPQGRIPQDF. The CDR3 bases are TGTGCCAGCAGTCCTCAAGGCAGGATCCCTCAGGATTTT.

The gene calls are TRBV6-1 and TRBJ1-5; possibly TRBD1 for D (5 bases). The germline V gene has CDR1 MNHNS and CDR2 SASEGT. Trimming left V 3 bases short and J 0 bases short, with 18 bases between. The CDR3 totals 18 residues. CDR3 DNA: TGTGCCAGCAGTGACCGGGGGAATAACGCATATAGCAATCAGCCCCAGCATTTT. The encoded protein is CASSDRGNNAYSNQPQHF.

The chain couples TRBV28 to TRBJ1-2; D remains ambiguous. The V gene's germline CDR1 is MDHEN and CDR2 SYDVKM. This CDR3 is built from 13 residues. V was pared by 8 bases and J by 0 bases, with 10 bases between. The CDR3 sequence: CASRISSNYGYTF. In DNA, the CDR3 is TGTGCCAGCCGAATCTCCTCTAACTATGGCTACACCTTC.

The V call is TRBV27, the J call TRBJ2-3; perhaps TRBD2 as D (6 bases). Germline values: CDR1 MNHEY, CDR2 SMNVEV (reference sequence). CDR3 length: 16 amino acids. Trimming pared 3 bases from V and 2 bases from J, leaving 15 bases between. The DNA of the CDR3 is TGTGCCAGCAGTTTCGGGGGAATGGAGCACACAGATACGCAGTATTTT. Its translation: CASSFGGMEHTDTQYF.